This paragraph reports one T cell receptor beta chain. Its antigen is unknown. Germline V gives CDR1 SQVTM, CDR2 ANQGSEA. This CDR3 has 15 amino acids. Trimming took 2 bases from V and 0 from J; bases not matched to a gene: 6. These data belong to a study of vaccination effects on CD4 cells after COVID-19. Study-wide background: Post-vaccine sampling took place a median of 72 days after the second dose.

Clones were sequenced by immunoSEQ multiplex PCR, and TCRdb holds only the in-frame ones, with some missing. The sample has some 35,000 clones; approximately 82% are singletons. Study-wide findings and caveats: After vaccination of healthy people, only 1 of 255 vaccine-induced clones cross-reacted with common cold coronaviruses.

Using viral peptide pools, the ViraFEST assay grew out antigen-specific CD4+ T cells prior to sequencing. Following culture for around 9 days, CD4+ T cells were isolated. Either the mRNA-1273 or the BNT162b2 vaccine was given to participants as two doses. The sample consisted of CD4+ T cells from PBMCs cultured with HCoV-NL63 spike peptides, taken after COVID-19 vaccination. The sequence was collected from a human donor who received a COVID-19 vaccine. Some clones in this sample may be carry-over from other donors' samples. V usage is TRBV29-1 and J usage is TRBJ1-2; 7 positions match TRBD1. CDR3 in DNA: TGCAGCGTTGAAACCCGGGACAGCACTAACTATGGCTACACCTTC. As protein: CSVETRDSTNYGYTF.